This TCR beta chain is drawn from a study of patients and donors after allogeneic stem cell transplantation. TCRdb re-called the RT-PCR reads through MiXCR, storing one row per CDR3 protein. This sample yields roughly 960,000 distinct CDR3 sequences, of which over 15% are seen a single time; roughly 6% belongs to the top ten. With V trimmed by 7 bases and J by 7 bases, 3 bases remained unmatched. The CDR3 contains 13 residues. This clonotype showed up many times. The sequence was collected from a human donor who was either an allogeneic HSCT recipient or a stem cell or donor lymphocyte infusion donor (not recorded which). It is not recorded whose cells these are; they may come from a transplant donor. Sequenced material: blood, either unsorted or a sorted T cell fraction (not recorded which). This chain connects TRBV12-3 or TRBV12-4 to TRBJ2-1; 11 bases are shared with TRBD2. The CDR3 loop is CASTPSGGNEQFF. CDR3 in DNA: TGTGCCAGCACACCTAGCGGGGGGAATGAGCAGTTCTTC.